This T cell receptor (beta chain) was obtained from a study of blood T cells in healthy people across ages. This clonotype has a count of ten or more. Trimming pared 6 bases from V and 4 bases from J, leaving 16 bases between. Germline CDR1 reads DFQATT; CDR2 reads SNEGSKA (reference sequence). The CDR3 is made up of 13 amino acids. The use of a sample-barcoded 5' primer and a J-beta primer mix characterized a second PCR of roughly 7 to 12 cycles. TCRdb fed the 5' RACE reads into MiXCR, producing one record per CDR3 protein. The sample lists hundreds of thousands of distinct CDR3 sequences, about 30% occurring once.

The sequencing sample was made of blood. This sequence originates from a woman over 75 in good health. The chain has TRBV20-1 and TRBJ2-7, with D maybe TRBD1 (6 bases). CDR3 nucleotide sequence: TGCAGTGCCATCCCTGGGGGCGTGTACGAGCAGTACTTC. It is translated as CSAIPGGVYEQYF.